This T cell receptor beta chain was documented in a study of blood T cell repertoires in COVID-19. The table came from immunoSEQ multiplex PCR; TCRdb's copy has only in-frame clones and leaves some out. This table has some 270,000 clones, approximately 86% appearing once. The CDR3 spans 19 residues. Germline V CDR1 and CDR2: LGHNA, YSLEER. The ends were cut back, 4 bases at V and 5 bases at J, with 29 bases in the middle. The chain combines TRBV4-3 with TRBJ2-5; D uncertain. Sequenced material: peripheral blood. This TCR derives from a human donor with COVID-19, enrolled during active disease. The donor label of this sample is uncertain. CDR3 nucleotides: TGCGCCAGCAGCCTGTTAGGCCCGTGTGTGACCATCCCCGGGGAGACCCAGTACTTC. It yields the protein CASSLLGPCVTIPGETQYF.